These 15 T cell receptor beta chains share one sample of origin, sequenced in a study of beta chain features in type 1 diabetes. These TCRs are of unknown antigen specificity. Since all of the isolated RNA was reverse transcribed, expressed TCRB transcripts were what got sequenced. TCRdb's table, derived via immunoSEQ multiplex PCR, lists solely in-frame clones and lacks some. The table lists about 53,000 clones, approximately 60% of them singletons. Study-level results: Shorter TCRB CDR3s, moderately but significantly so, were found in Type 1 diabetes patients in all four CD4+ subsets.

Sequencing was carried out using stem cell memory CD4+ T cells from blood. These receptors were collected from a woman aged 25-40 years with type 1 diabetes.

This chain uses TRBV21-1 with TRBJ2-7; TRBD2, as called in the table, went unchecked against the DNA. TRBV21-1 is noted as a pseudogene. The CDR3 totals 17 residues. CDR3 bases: TGTGCCAGCAGCAAAGATCGGGGAGAGGCTCCCACTTACGAGCAGTACTTC. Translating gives CASSKDRGEAPTYEQYF.

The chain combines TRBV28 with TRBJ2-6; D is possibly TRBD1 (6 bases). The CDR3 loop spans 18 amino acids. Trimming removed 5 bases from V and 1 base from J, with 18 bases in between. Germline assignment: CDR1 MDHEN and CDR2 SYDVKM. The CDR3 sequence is CASSIFSGTPSGANVLTF. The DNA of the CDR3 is TGTGCCAGCAGTATATTTTCCGGGACACCTTCTGGGGCCAACGTCCTGACTTTC.

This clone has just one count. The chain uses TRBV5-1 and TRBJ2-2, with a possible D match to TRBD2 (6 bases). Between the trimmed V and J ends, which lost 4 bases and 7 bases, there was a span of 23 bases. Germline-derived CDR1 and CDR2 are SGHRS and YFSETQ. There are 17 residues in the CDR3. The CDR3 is CASSTEGWWTAGGELFF. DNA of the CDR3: TGCGCCAGCAGCACGGAGGGATGGTGGACCGCGGGCGGGGAGCTGTTTTTT.

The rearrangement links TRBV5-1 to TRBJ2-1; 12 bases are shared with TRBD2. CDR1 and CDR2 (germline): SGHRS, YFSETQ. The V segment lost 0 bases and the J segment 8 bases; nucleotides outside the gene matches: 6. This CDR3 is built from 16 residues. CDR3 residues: CASSLGLAGGPYEQFF. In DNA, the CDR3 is TGCGCCAGCAGCTTGGGCCTAGCGGGAGGGCCTTATGAGCAGTTCTTC.

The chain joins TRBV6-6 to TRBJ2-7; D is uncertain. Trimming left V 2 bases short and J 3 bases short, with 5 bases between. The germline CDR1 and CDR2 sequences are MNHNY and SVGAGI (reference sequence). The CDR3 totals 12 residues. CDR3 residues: CASSYPNYEQYF. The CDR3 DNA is TGTGCCAGCAGTTACCCCAACTACGAGCAGTACTTC.

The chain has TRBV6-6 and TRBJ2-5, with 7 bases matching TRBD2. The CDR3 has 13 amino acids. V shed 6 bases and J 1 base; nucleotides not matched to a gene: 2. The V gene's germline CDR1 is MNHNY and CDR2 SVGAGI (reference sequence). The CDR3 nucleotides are TGTGCCAGCAGAGTAGCGGGCCAAGAGACCCAGTACTTC. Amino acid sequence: CASRVAGQETQYF.

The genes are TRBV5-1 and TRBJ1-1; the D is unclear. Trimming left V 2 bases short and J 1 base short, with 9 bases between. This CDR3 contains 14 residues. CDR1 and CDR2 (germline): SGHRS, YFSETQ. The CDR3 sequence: CASSLRASNTEAFF. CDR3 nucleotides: TGCGCCAGCAGCTTAAGAGCCTCGAACACTGAAGCTTTCTTT.

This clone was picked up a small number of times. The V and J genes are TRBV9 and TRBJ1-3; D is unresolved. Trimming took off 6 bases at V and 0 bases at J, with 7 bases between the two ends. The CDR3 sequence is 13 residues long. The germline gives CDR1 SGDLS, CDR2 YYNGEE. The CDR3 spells CASTDISGNTIYF. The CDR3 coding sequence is TGTGCCAGCACTGACATCTCTGGAAACACCATATATTTT. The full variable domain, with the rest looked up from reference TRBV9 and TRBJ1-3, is DSGVTQTPKHLITATGQRVTLRCSPRSGDLSVYWYQQSLDQGLQFLIQYYNGEERAKGNILERFSAQQFPDLHSELNLSSLELGDSALYFCASTDISGNTIYFGEGSWLTVV.

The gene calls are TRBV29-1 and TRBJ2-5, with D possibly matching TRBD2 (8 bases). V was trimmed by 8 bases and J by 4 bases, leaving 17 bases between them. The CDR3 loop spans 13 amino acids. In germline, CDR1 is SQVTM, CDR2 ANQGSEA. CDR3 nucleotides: TGCAGCCTCGGGAGGGGGCTCTTAGAGACCCAGTACTTC. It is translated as CSLGRGLLETQYF.

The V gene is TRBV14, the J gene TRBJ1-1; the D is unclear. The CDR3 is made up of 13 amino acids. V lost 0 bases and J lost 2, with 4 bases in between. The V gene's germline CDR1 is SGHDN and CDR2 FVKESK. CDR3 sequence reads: CASSQDLNTEAFF. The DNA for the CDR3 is TGTGCCAGCAGCCAAGATTTAAACACTGAAGCTTTCTTT. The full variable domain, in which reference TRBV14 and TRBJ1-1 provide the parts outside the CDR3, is EAGVTQFPSHSVIEKGQTVTLRCDPISGHDNLYWYRRVMGKEIKFLLHFVKESKQDESGMPNNRFLAERTGGTYSTLKVQPAELEDSGVYFCASSQDLNTEAFFGQGTRLTVV.

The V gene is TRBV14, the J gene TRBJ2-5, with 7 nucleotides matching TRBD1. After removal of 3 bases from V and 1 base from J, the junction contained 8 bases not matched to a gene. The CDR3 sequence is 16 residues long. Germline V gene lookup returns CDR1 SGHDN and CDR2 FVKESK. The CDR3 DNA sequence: TGTGCCAGCAGCCAGCCCGGGACAGCCGTCCAAGAGACCCAGTACTTC. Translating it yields CASSQPGTAVQETQYF.

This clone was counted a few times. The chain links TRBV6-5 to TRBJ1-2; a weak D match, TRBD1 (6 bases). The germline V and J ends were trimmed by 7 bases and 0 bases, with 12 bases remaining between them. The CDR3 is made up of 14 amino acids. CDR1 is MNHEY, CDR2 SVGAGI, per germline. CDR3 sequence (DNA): TGTGCCAGCAAGCGGACAGAATCTAACTATGGCTACACCTTC. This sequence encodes CASKRTESNYGYTF.

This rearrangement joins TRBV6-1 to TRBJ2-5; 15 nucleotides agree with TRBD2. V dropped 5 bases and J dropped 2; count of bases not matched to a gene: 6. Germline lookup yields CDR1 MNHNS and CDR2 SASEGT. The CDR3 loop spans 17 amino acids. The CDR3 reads CASSQGLAGGFQETQYF. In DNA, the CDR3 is TGTGCCAGCAGTCAAGGACTAGCGGGAGGGTTTCAAGAGACCCAGTACTTC.

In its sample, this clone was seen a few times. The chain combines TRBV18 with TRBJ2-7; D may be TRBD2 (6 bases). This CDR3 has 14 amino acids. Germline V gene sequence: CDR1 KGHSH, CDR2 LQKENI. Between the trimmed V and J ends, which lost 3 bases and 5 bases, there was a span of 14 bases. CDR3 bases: TGTGCCAGCTCACCCGGGACTGCGGTACACGAGCAGTACTTC. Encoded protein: CASSPGTAVHEQYF.

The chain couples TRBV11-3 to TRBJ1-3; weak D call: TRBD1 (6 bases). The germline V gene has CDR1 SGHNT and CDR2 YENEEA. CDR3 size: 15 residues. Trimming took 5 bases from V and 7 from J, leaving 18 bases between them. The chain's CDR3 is CASSPPGGPWNTIYF. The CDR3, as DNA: TGTGCCAGCAGCCCTCCGGGGGGCCCATGGAACACCATATATTTT.